This T cell receptor beta chain came from a study of T cell repertoires in cytomegalovirus infection (dated by TCRdb to the late 2010s). Regarding the research as a whole: Alongside well-studied HLA-B-restricted epitopes, the peptide stimulations were aimed at recently identified HLA-C-restricted CMV epitopes, whose presentation resists viral immunomodulation. The HLA type of each donor mattered for the analysis, because public TCR beta signatures pointed to carriage of CMV infection along with the matching HLA type.

The data were produced on an Illumina HiSeq 1500. TCRdb reanalyzed the raw reads on its own, using fastp at Q25 for trimming and MiXCR for clone calling, and kept in-frame beta chains. Each record represents a unique CDR3 protein, reported with the most common genes and DNA among its rows. The table for this sample lists about 140,000 distinct CDR3 sequences; 32% of them were counted only once. Of the sample, roughly half falls within the top ten clones. The investigation overall reported the following: The ex vivo response was dominated by HLA-C-restricted CMV-specific TCR beta clonotypes, which also provided the single most frequent clonotype in two of eight donors. In both this cohort and an independent cohort of 352 donors, the cumulative frequency of public TCR beta family members distinguished carriers of CMV infection plus the relevant HLA type.

Per the publication, the treatment or condition label means: in vitro stimulation with specific CMV peptide epitopes to enrich CMV-specific T cells. V loses 4 bases at its end and J loses 5 bases; junction bases beyond the gene matches: 10. The CDR3 goes from the cysteine to the phenylalanine over 15 residues. Just the 45-base CDR3 DNA is kept, in frame starting at base 1. Taken from the germline V gene, the CDR1 and CDR2 loops are SGHRS and YFSETQ. This clonotype has a handful of counts. Its antigen is not yet known. No per-base quality is available; no much larger clone lies one base away. This material consisted of CD8+ T cells from cultured PBMCs, taken from culture after CMV antigen stimulation. The chain was built from TRBV5-1 and TRBJ1-2; 8 nucleotides in the junction match TRBD1. The origin of this receptor is a human donor in good health (CMV status not recorded). Some clones in this sample may be carry-over from other donors' samples. The CDR3 region: CASSLTGEGKYGYTF. The bases are TGCGCCAGCAGCCTGACAGGGGAAGGAAAATATGGCTACACCTTC.